A single sample gave rise to the 19 T cell receptor beta chains below, sequenced in a study of PD-L1 blockade in urothelial cancer. Assay used: immunoSEQ multiplex PCR; TCRdb lists only in-frame clones, some missing. The repertoire holds about 41,000 clones, roughly 84% seen once, with 2.6% in the top ten. The time point denotes: peripheral blood 6 weeks after treatment start. Source: PBMCs, taken around atezolizumab (anti-PD-L1) treatment. These TCRs come from a man aged 70-80 years with urothelial cancer.

V and J are TRBV12-2 and TRBJ2-7; the table's D call of TRBD2 was not tested on the DNA. TRBV12-2 is given as a pseudogene. The CDR3 sequence is 16 residues long. Written as DNA, the CDR3 is TGTGCAAGTCGCCGACTAGCGGGAGGGAGGCTAGACGAGCAGTACTTC. Protein: CASRRLAGGRLDEQYF.

The rearrangement joins TRBV13 to TRBJ2-7; possibly TRBD1 for D (6 bases). CDR1 is PRHDT, CDR2 FYEKMQ, per germline (reference sequence). V was clipped by 5 bases and J by 5 bases, with 13 bases between them. The CDR3 is made up of 13 amino acids. DNA for the CDR3: TGTGCCAGCAGCGTACAGGGTTCCCACGAGCAGTACTTC. Its translation: CASSVQGSHEQYF.

This chain uses TRBV15 with TRBJ1-2; no clear D. The V and J ends lost 0 bases and 2 bases respectively, with 7 bases between them. CDR1 is LNHNV and CDR2 is YYDKDF in the germline V gene (reference sequence). The CDR3 runs 14 residues. CDR3 bases: TGTGCCACCAGCAGAGAGGGCACCAACTATGGCTACACCTTC. Translation gives CATSREGTNYGYTF.

The rearrangement links TRBV19 to TRBJ1-3, with TRBD1 identical over 7 bases. J was trimmed by 2 bases and V by 5 bases; bases with no gene match: 3. The CDR3 consists of 14 residues. The germline V gene has CDR1 LNHDA and CDR2 SQIVND (reference sequence). This CDR3 is CASSATGPGNTIYF. The CDR3 DNA is TGTGCCAGTAGTGCGACAGGGCCTGGAAACACCATATATTTT.

The CDR3 protein is CASSQVPLAGRGDTQYF. For the CDR3, the DNA is TGCGCCAGCAGCCAAGTCCCCCTGGCGGGGCGCGGAGATACGCAGTATTTT. This sequence joins TRBV4-1 and TRBJ2-3; D is possibly TRBD2 (6 bases). Germline V gene lookup returns CDR1 MGHRA and CDR2 YSYEKL. This CDR3 has 17 residues. With 1 base removed from V and 5 bases from J, the gap between germline ends came to 19 bases.

V gene TRBV15 combines with J gene TRBJ2-7; weak D call: TRBD1 (6 bases). The V end lost 5 bases, the J end lost 0 bases, and 20 bases lay between the germline ends. There are 17 residues in the CDR3. In germline, CDR1 is LNHNV, CDR2 YYDKDF (reference sequence). The CDR3 sequence: CATSLSLPGRGSYEQYF. CDR3 nucleotide sequence: TGTGCCACCAGCTTATCCCTTCCGGGCAGGGGCTCCTACGAGCAGTACTTC.

The rearrangement joins TRBV28 to TRBJ2-2, with 10 bases that match TRBD2. Losses at the gene ends were 6 bases for V and 4 bases for J; bases not matched to a gene: 8. The CDR3 consists of 16 residues. From germline, CDR1 is MDHEN and CDR2 SYDVKM. CDR3 region: CASSPSSGRATGELFF. The CDR3 DNA is TGTGCCAGCAGCCCCTCAAGCGGGAGGGCCACCGGGGAGCTGTTTTTT. The whole variable domain, remainder taken from reference TRBV28 and TRBJ2-2, is DVKVTQSSRYLVKRTGEKVFLECVQDMDHENMFWYRQDPGLGLRLIYFSYDVKMKEKGDIPEGYSVSREKKERFSLILESASTNQTSMYLCASSPSSGRATGELFFGEGSRLTVL.

This clone was recorded a few times. The chain is built from TRBV2 and TRBJ2-5; D is unresolved. V lost 5 bases and J lost 3, with 4 bases in between. There are 11 residues in the CDR3. Germline V gene sequence: CDR1 SNHLY, CDR2 FYNNEI. DNA of the CDR3: TGTGCCAGCAGTCTCGAAGAGACCCAGTACTTC. This gives the protein CASSLEETQYF.

The gene calls are TRBV15 and TRBJ2-5, with D maybe TRBD2 (7 bases). This CDR3 is 15 amino acids long. Germline V gives CDR1 LNHNV, CDR2 YYDKDF (reference sequence). V shed 3 bases and J shed 4 bases, with 15 bases lying between them. CDR3 nucleotide sequence: TGTGCCACCAGCAGCGACCTAGGGGGGGTAGAGACCCAGTACTTC. This gives the protein CATSSDLGGVETQYF. The entire variable domain, with the rest obtained from reference TRBV15 and TRBJ2-5, is as follows: DAMVIQNPRYQVTQFGKPVTLSCSQTLNHNVMYWYQQKSSQAPKLLFHYYDKDFNNEADTPDNFQSRRPNTSFCFLDIRSPGLGDTAMYLCATSSDLGGVETQYFGPGTRLLVL.

The V call is TRBV28, the J call TRBJ2-1; 8 positions agree with TRBD2. CDR1 and CDR2 (germline): MDHEN, SYDVKM. The junction had 6 bases not matched to a gene; V was cut back by 8 bases and J by 0 bases. The CDR3 is 15 residues long. As DNA, the CDR3 is TGTGCCAGCTCCCCAGCGGGAGCCTCCTACAATGAGCAGTTCTTC. Its protein product is CASSPAGASYNEQFF.

This clone was counted once. V gene TRBV19 combines with J gene TRBJ2-5, with 14 bases identical to TRBD2. Per germline, CDR1 LNHDA and CDR2 SQIVND (reference sequence). V shed 5 bases and J 5 bases; nucleotides not matched to a gene: 7. CDR3 size: 16 residues. The CDR3 reads CASSSGLAGVGETQYF. Written as DNA, the CDR3 is TGTGCCAGTAGTTCGGGACTAGCGGGAGTTGGGGAGACCCAGTACTTC.

The V and J genes are TRBV7-3 and TRBJ2-1, with TRBD2 matching over 11 bases. The CDR3 is made up of 16 amino acids. V lost 2 bases to trimming and J lost 11 bases; unmatched junction nucleotides: 11. CDR1 is SGHTA and CDR2 is FQGTGA in the germline V gene. DNA of the CDR3: TGTGCCAGCAGCTTACGAGCGGGTAGCGGGAGGGCTAAGCAGTTCTTC. Its translation: CASSLRAGSGRAKQFF.

This clone was picked up a small number of times. This chain connects TRBV11-2 to TRBJ2-2; D is perhaps TRBD2 (6 bases). The germline V gene encodes CDR1 SGHAT and CDR2 FQNNGV. This CDR3 has 17 amino acids. Trimming stripped 4 bases from V and 3 bases from J, with 18 bases between. CDR3 nucleotides: TGTGCCAGCAGCTCACACCGGGGGACTGGAGACACCGGGGAGCTGTTTTTT. Translating it yields CASSSHRGTGDTGELFF. The entire variable domain, with the rest obtained from reference TRBV11-2 and TRBJ2-2, is as follows: EAGVAQSPRYKIIEKRQSVAFWCNPISGHATLYWYQQILGQGPKLLIQFQNNGVVDDSQLPKDRFSAERLKGVDSTLKIQPAKLEDSAVYLCASSSHRGTGDTGELFFGEGSRLTVL.

This sequence joins TRBV4-2 and TRBJ2-3, with a weak D call TRBD2 (7 bases). Per the germline V gene, CDR1 is LGHNA and CDR2 is YNFKEQ. This CDR3 has 19 amino acids. V lost 0 bases to trimming and J lost 0 bases, with 19 bases between them. The chain's CDR3 is CASSQDSGGGRRSTDTQYF. In DNA form, the CDR3 reads TGTGCCAGCAGCCAAGATAGTGGGGGCGGGAGAAGGAGCACAGATACGCAGTATTTT.

V usage is TRBV5-1 and J usage is TRBJ2-2, with 13 bases fitting TRBD2. The V and J ends lost 6 bases and 5 bases, in that order; junction bases with no gene match: 4. Germline V gene sequence: CDR1 SGHRS, CDR2 YFSETQ. The CDR3 contains 15 residues. The CDR3 protein is CASNRLAGGTGELFF. The CDR3 nucleotides read TGCGCCAGCAACAGACTAGCGGGAGGAACCGGGGAGCTGTTTTTT.

The rearrangement joins TRBV9 to TRBJ2-3; no reliable D call. With 3 bases removed from V and 1 base from J, the gap between germline ends came to 12 bases. The germline V gene has CDR1 SGDLS and CDR2 YYNGEE. CDR3 length: 15 amino acids. The CDR3: CASSASPRGTDTQYF. DNA for the CDR3: TGTGCCAGCAGCGCGTCCCCTAGAGGCACAGATACGCAGTATTTT.

J is TRBJ1-3 and V is TRBV30, with D uncertain. The CDR3 totals 13 residues. CDR1 GTSNPN and CDR2 SVGIG come from the germline V gene (reference sequence). V gave up 3 bases and J gave up 2 bases, with 8 bases separating them. CDR3: CAWRQTPGNTIYF. The CDR3 coding sequence is TGTGCCTGGAGGCAGACTCCTGGAAACACCATATATTTT.

This chain links TRBV2 with TRBJ2-7, with 10 bases that match TRBD1. Germline assignment: CDR1 SNHLY and CDR2 FYNNEI. J lost 1 base, V lost 4 bases, and 4 bases had no gene match. The CDR3 length is 15 residues. CDR3 nucleotide sequence: TGTGCCAGCAGTGGGACAGGGGGAATGTCCTACGAGCAGTACTTC. Translating it yields CASSGTGGMSYEQYF.

V gene TRBV27 combines with J gene TRBJ2-5; 9 nucleotides align to TRBD1. The length of the CDR3 is 13 residues. The ends lost 6 bases at V and 3 bases at J; junction bases unmatched: 2. Germline CDR1 and CDR2: MNHEY and SMNVEV (reference sequence). As DNA, the CDR3 is TGTGCCAGCAGCCGGGACAGGGAAGAGACCCAGTACTTC. Protein sequence: CASSRDREETQYF.